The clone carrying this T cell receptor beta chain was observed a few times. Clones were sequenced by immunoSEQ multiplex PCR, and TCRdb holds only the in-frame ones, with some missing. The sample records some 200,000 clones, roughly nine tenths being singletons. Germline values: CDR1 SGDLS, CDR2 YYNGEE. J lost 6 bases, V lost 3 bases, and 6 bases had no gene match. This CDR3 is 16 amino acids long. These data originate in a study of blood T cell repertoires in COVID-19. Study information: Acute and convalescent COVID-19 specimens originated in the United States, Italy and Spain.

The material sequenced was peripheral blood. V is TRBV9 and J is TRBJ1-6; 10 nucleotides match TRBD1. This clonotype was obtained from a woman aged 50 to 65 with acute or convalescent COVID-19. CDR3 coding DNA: TGTGCCAGCAGCGCATCCGGGACAGGGGTTAATTCACCCCTCCACTTT. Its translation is CASSASGTGVNSPLHF.